The T cell receptor beta chain under discussion was sequenced for a study of T cells after yellow fever vaccination. Study context: SMART-Seq v4 Ultra Low Input prepared the low-cell-number fractions.

About this clonotype: Its specificity is not known.

In TCRdb, the 5' RACE reads were re-called with MiXCR into one record per CDR3 protein. The table shows 200,000 to 250,000 distinct CDR3 sequences, with approximately 3% occurring only once. Germline-derived CDR1 and CDR2 are MNHNS and SASEGT. V shed 5 bases and J 4 bases; nucleotides not matched to a gene: 6. This CDR3 is 16 amino acids long. Study-wide findings and caveats: Sorted repertoires could include abundant contaminating clonotypes from bulk cells.

The source of this sequence is a man between 18 and 29 years old who received the YFV17D yellow fever vaccine. V gene TRBV6-1 combines with J gene TRBJ2-6, with 9 positions matching TRBD1. The starting material was CD4+ T cells sorted from PBMCs, obtained 10 days after the yellow fever booster vaccination. The CDR3 loop is CASSKGQGEGANVLTF. Written as DNA, the CDR3 is TGTGCCAGCAGTAAGGGACAGGGAGAAGGGGCCAACGTCCTGACTTTC.